Listed below are T cell receptor beta chains from one sample, sequenced in a study of Graves' ophthalmopathy and Graves' hyperthyroidism. One entry per CDR3 protein, called by TCRdb with MiXCR from the multiplex PCR reads. The table has 40,000 to 45,000 distinct CDR3 sequences, over 40% seen once. The sequenced sample consisted of peripheral blood. These receptor sequences come from an adult man with Graves' ophthalmopathy. The CDR3 runs from the conserved cysteine through the conserved F or W. The order of the fields is D gene, V gene, J gene, clone size, CDR3 protein, CDR3 DNA. D genes are given only for firm matches. Clone sizes are given selectively: once, few, many, or a class where the clone is expanded.

d_gene: .
v_gene: TRBV5-1
j_gene: TRBJ2-1
abundance: many
CDR3aa: CASSLTTGSYNEQFF
CDR3nt: TGCGCCAGCAGCTTGACAACAGGGTCCTACAATGAGCAGTTCTTC

d_gene: .
v_gene: TRBV9
j_gene: TRBJ2-2
abundance: .
CDR3aa: CASSVGGLTGEPVF
CDR3nt: TGTGCCAGCAGCGTGGGGGGGCTGACCGGGGAGCCGGTTTTT

d_gene: .
v_gene: TRBV5-1
j_gene: TRBJ1-5
abundance: many
CDR3aa: CASSLAEGDQPQHF
CDR3nt: TGCGCCAGCAGCTTGGCCGAGGGGGACCAGCCCCAGCATTTT

d_gene: .
v_gene: TRBV2
j_gene: TRBJ2-4
abundance: .
CDR3aa: CAAKDARNFQYF
CDR3nt: TGTGCCGCTAAAGATGCCAGAAACTTTCAGTACTTC

d_gene: .
v_gene: TRBV29-1
j_gene: TRBJ2-2
abundance: .
CDR3aa: CSVGVGLGTGELFF
CDR3nt: TGCAGCGTTGGGGTGGGGCTGGGCACCGGGGAGCTGTTTTTT

d_gene: TRBD2
v_gene: TRBV4-1
j_gene: TRBJ2-2
abundance: many
CDR3aa: CASSRGTSSPHKGWLGELFF
CDR3nt: TGCGCCAGCAGCCGAGGGACTAGCTCTCCACACAAGGGGTGGTTAGGGGAGCTGTTTTTT

d_gene: .
v_gene: TRBV7-9
j_gene: TRBJ2-2
abundance: .
CDR3aa: CASSVGRDTGELFF
CDR3nt: TGTGCCAGCAGCGTAGGCCGGGACACCGGGGAGCTGTTTTTT

d_gene: TRBD2
v_gene: TRBV7-3
j_gene: TRBJ2-5
abundance: .
CDR3aa: CASSLRSGGGQETQYF
CDR3nt: TGTGCCAGCAGCTTACGTAGCGGGGGGGGACAAGAGACCCAGTACTTC

d_gene: TRBD2
v_gene: TRBV28
j_gene: TRBJ2-5
abundance: .
CDR3aa: CASSEKPGLAGNLETQYF
CDR3nt: TGTGCCAGCAGTGAAAAACCGGGACTAGCGGGAAATTTAGAGACCCAGTACTTC

d_gene: TRBD1
v_gene: TRBV20-1
j_gene: TRBJ2-7
abundance: .
CDR3aa: CSAPMTGTYEQYF
CDR3nt: TGCAGTGCTCCCATGACAGGGACCTACGAGCAGTACTTC

d_gene: .
v_gene: TRBV4-1
j_gene: TRBJ2-3
abundance: many
CDR3aa: CASSPGTTHDTQYF
CDR3nt: TGCGCCAGCAGCCCTGGGACCACCCACGATACGCAGTATTTT

d_gene: .
v_gene: TRBV5-5
j_gene: TRBJ2-5
abundance: many
CDR3aa: CASSQAPTRTQYF
CDR3nt: TGTGCCAGCAGCCAAGCCCCGACTCGGACCCAGTACTTC

d_gene: TRBD1
v_gene: TRBV7-2
j_gene: TRBJ2-2
abundance: many
CDR3aa: CASSPSPGTGGNTGELFF
CDR3nt: TGTGCCAGCAGCCCCTCACCCGGGACAGGGGGGAACACCGGGGAGCTGTTTTTT

d_gene: TRBD2
v_gene: TRBV7-2
j_gene: TRBJ2-7
abundance: medium-sized
CDR3aa: CASSPRTSGSYEQYF
CDR3nt: TGTGCCAGCAGCCCACGGACTAGCGGGAGCTACGAGCAGTACTTC

d_gene: .
v_gene: TRBV20-1
j_gene: TRBJ1-1
abundance: few
CDR3aa: CSARDPPRTEAFF
CDR3nt: TGCAGTGCTAGAGATCCCCCGCGTACTGAAGCTTTCTTT

d_gene: TRBD2
v_gene: TRBV20-1
j_gene: TRBJ2-2
abundance: .
CDR3aa: CSARDPSTSGTRGGELFF
CDR3nt: TGCAGTGCTAGAGATCCCTCGACTAGCGGGACGCGAGGCGGGGAGCTGTTTTTT

d_gene: .
v_gene: TRBV10-2
j_gene: TRBJ2-1
abundance: .
CDR3aa: CASSEFPGRGVYNGQFF
CDR3nt: TGCGCCAGCAGTGAGTTCCCCGGTCGAGGGGTCTACAATGGGCAGTTCTTC

d_gene: .
v_gene: TRBV25-1
j_gene: TRBJ2-7
abundance: .
CDR3aa: CASSEEWKTEQYF
CDR3nt: TGTGCCAGCAGTGAAGAGTGGAAAACCGAGCAGTACTTC